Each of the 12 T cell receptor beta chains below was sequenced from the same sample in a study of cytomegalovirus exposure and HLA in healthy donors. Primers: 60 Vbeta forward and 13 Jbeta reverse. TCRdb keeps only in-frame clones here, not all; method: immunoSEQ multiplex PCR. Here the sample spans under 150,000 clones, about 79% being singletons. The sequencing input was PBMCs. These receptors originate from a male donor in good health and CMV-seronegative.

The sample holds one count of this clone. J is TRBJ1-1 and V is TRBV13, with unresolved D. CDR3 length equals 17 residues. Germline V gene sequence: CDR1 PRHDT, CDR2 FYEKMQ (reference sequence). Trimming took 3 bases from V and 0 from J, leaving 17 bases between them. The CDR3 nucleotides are TGTGCCAGCAGCTTGAATCAGTACCTCACGATGAACACTGAAGCTTTCTTT. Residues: CASSLNQYLTMNTEAFF.

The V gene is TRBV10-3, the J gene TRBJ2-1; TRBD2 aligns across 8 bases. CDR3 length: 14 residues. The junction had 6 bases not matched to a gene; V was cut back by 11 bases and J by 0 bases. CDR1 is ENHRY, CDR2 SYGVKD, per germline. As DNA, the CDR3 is TGTGCCCTCTCGGGGGGGAGCTCCTACAATGAGCAGTTCTTC. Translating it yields CALSGGSSYNEQFF.

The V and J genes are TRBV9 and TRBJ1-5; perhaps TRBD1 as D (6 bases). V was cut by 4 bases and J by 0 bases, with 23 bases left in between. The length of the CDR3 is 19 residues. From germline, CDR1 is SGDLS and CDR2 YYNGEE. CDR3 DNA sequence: TGTGCCAGCAGCTCCCGGACAGAGACTGACAACTATAGCAATCAGCCCCAGCATTTT. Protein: CASSSRTETDNYSNQPQHF. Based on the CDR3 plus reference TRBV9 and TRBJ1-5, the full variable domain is DSGVTQTPKHLITATGQRVTLRCSPRSGDLSVYWYQQSLDQGLQFLIQYYNGEERAKGNILERFSAQQFPDLHSELNLSSLELGDSALYFCASSSRTETDNYSNQPQHFGDGTRLSIL.

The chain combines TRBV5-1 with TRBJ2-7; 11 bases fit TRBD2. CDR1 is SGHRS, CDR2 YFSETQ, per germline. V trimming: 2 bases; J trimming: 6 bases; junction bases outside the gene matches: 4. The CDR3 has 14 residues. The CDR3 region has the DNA TGCGCCAGCAGCTTTACTAGCGGGGGTGGCGAGCAGTACTTC. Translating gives CASSFTSGGGEQYF.

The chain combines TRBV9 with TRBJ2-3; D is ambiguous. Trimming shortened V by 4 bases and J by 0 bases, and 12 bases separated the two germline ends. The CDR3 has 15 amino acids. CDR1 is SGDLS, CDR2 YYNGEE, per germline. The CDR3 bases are TGTGCCAGCAGCCAAAGGCAGGCTAGCACAGATACGCAGTATTTT. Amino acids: CASSQRQASTDTQYF.

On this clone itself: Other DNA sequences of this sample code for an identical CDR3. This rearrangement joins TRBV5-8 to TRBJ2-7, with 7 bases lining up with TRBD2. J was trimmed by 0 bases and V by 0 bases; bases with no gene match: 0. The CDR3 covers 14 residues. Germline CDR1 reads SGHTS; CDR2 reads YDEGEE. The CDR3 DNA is TGTGCCAGCAGCTTGGGCGGGAGCTCCTACGAGCAGTACTTC. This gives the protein CASSLGGSSYEQYF.

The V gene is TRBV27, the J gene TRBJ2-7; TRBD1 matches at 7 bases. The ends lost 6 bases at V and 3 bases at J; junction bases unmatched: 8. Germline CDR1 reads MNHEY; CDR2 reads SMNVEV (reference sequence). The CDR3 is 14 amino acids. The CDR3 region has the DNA TGTGCCAGCAGGTTTTTTCGGGACAGCTACGAGCAGTACTTC. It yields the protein CASRFFRDSYEQYF.

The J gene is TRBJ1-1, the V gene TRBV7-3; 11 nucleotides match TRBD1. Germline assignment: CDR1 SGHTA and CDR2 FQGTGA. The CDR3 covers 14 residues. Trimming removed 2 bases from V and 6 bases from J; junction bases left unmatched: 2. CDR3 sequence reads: CASSLSDRGPEAFF. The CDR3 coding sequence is TGTGCCAGCAGCTTATCGGACAGGGGGCCTGAAGCTTTCTTT.

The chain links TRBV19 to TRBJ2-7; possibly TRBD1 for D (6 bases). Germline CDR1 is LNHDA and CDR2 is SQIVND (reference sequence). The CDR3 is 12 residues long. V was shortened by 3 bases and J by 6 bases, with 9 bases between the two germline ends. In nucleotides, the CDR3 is TGTGCCAGTAGTATGAGAGGGGGCGAGCAGTACTTC. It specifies CASSMRGGEQYF.

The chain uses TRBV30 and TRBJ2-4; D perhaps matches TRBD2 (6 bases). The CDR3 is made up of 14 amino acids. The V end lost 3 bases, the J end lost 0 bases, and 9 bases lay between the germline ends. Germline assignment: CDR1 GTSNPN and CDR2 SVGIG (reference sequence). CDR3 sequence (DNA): TGTGCCTGGAGGGCGGGACTAGCCAAAAACATTCAGTACTTC. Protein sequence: CAWRAGLAKNIQYF.

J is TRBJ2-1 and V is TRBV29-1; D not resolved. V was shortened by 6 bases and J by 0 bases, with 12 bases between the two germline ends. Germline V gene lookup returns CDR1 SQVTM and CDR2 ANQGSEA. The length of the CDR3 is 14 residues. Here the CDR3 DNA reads TGCAGCGTCCCGGCGGTTAGCTCCTACAATGAGCAGTTCTTC. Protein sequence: CSVPAVSSYNEQFF.

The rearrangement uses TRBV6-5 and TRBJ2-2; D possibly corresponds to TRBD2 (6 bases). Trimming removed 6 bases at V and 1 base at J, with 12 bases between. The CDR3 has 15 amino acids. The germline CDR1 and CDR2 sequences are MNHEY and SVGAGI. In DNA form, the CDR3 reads TGTGCCAGCAGCCCCGGACTATTGAACACCGGGGAGCTGTTTTTT. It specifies CASSPGLLNTGELFF.